A selection of T cell receptor beta chains follows, all from one sample in a study of OX40 agonist ivuxolimab in advanced cancers. TCRdb's copy holds only in-frame clones and misses some; the assay was immunoSEQ multiplex PCR. The table lists tens of thousands of clones, 80% of them singletons. Sequencing used CD4+ or CD8+ T cells sorted from blood, obtained in a trial of the OX40 agonist ivuxolimab. The receptors were sampled from an adult with an advanced solid tumor such as melanoma, head and neck, liver or kidney cancer. Both conserved end residues are part of each CDR3.

v_gene | len | CDR3aa
TRBV7-9 | 14 | CASSPGSWTDTQYF
TRBV6-4 | 16 | CASSPGRGGSSYEQYF
TRBV29-1 | 13 | CSVRTGTGSEAFF
TRBV5-1 | 14 | CASSWTEDNSPLHF
TRBV28 | 13 | CASSLGVTDTQYF
TRBV6-5 | 13 | CASRSLGPTEAFF
TRBV19 | 16 | CASSTLAGNLPYEQYF
TRBV9 | 16 | CASSVNSAANTGELFF
TRBV5-4 | 16 | CASSLGQGRNAETQYF
TRBV7-6 | 14 | CASSLGSPGNTIYF
TRBV10-3 | 13 | CAITGDGVYGYTF
TRBV6-5 | 14 | CASSFQGGRETQYF
TRBV18 | 14 | CASSPVTPREKLFF
TRBV6-4 | 15 | CASSPLAGRRDEQYF
TRBV5-1 | 13 | CASSVGDTGELFF
TRBV6-5 | 15 | CASRKLGDRNTEAFF
TRBV27 | 14 | CASSLSTGGNEQFF
TRBV30 | 13 | CAWSASGNTEAFF
TRBV10-1 | 12 | CASSGGMGTQYF
TRBV7-3 | 13 | CASSVQSRTEAFF
TRBV7-9 | 14 | CASSLRGSGNTIYF
TRBV28 | 15 | CASSYREYSNQPQHF
TRBV6-5 | 14 | CASSDSGGNYEQYF
TRBV11-2 | 13 | CASSPTVYNEQFF
TRBV4-1 | 18 | CASSQTTSGGGRENTQYF
TRBV11-2 | 13 | CASSLNSGQPQHF
TRBV10-2 | 13 | CASSESVGQVYTF